These 19 T cell receptor beta chains share one sample of origin, sequenced in a study of CD8 T cells in Susac syndrome. RNA amounts of about 0.5 to 1 ug underwent reverse transcription with random hexamers. TCRdb re-called the immunoSEQ multiplex PCR reads through MiXCR, storing one row per CDR3 protein. The sample lists about 210,000 distinct CDR3 sequences, 95% occurring once. The sequenced sample consisted of CD4+ T cells from PBMCs. Receptors were obtained from a human donor with multiple sclerosis.

The V gene is TRBV11-2, the J gene TRBJ2-1; a weak D match, TRBD2 (6 bases). The CDR3 contains 14 residues. The germline V gene encodes CDR1 SGHAT and CDR2 FQNNGV. The ends were cut back, 5 bases at V and 6 bases at J, with 14 bases in the middle. The chain's CDR3 is CASSAEGRGNEQFF. CDR3 DNA sequence: TGTGCCAGCAGCGCGGAGGGCCGGGGCAATGAGCAGTTCTTC. Filled out from reference TRBV11-2 and TRBJ2-1, the complete variable domain reads EAGVAQSPRYKIIEKRQSVAFWCNPISGHATLYWYQQILGQGPKLLIQFQNNGVVDDSQLPKDRFSAERLKGVDSTLKIQPAKLEDSAVYLCASSAEGRGNEQFFGPGTRLTVL.

The CDR3 coding sequence is TGTGCCAGCAGTGAAGGGGCAGGGAGGAGCAATCAGCCCCAGCATTTT. This encodes CASSEGAGRSNQPQHF. This chain links TRBV2 with TRBJ1-5; perhaps TRBD1 as D (5 bases). Germline V gene lookup returns CDR1 SNHLY and CDR2 FYNNEI. The CDR3 covers 16 residues. Trimming took off 1 base at V and 1 base at J, with 11 bases between the two ends.

The chain couples TRBV4-1 to TRBJ2-5; TRBD2 is a possible D gene (5 bases). The CDR3 runs 15 residues. CDR1 and CDR2 from the germline V gene are MGHRA and YSYEKL. V shed 0 bases and J shed 2 bases, with 10 bases lying between them. In nucleotides, the CDR3 is TGCGCCAGCAGCCAAGAACGGACTGTGCAAGAGACCCAGTACTTC. It specifies CASSQERTVQETQYF.

This sequence joins TRBV2 and TRBJ2-5, with 8 bases that match TRBD1. This CDR3 region has 14 residues. The germline gives CDR1 SNHLY, CDR2 FYNNEI. With V trimmed by 4 bases and J by 3 bases, 4 bases remained unmatched. CDR3 sequence reads: CASSGGTGEETQYF. In nucleotides, the CDR3 is TGTGCCAGCAGTGGGGGGACAGGAGAAGAGACCCAGTACTTC.

V usage is TRBV12-5 and J usage is TRBJ1-3; D is uncertain. The CDR3 sequence is 12 residues long. Germline values: CDR1 LGHNT, CDR2 FRNRAP. Deletions cut 2 bases from V and 8 bases from J, with 7 bases between. CDR3: CASGLTDHTIYF. CDR3 DNA: TGTGCTAGTGGTTTGACTGATCACACCATATATTTT.

The V gene is TRBV7-2, the J gene TRBJ2-7; weak D call: TRBD1 (5 bases). The CDR3 has 15 residues. Trimming removed 2 bases at V and 0 bases at J, with 11 bases between. Germline V gene lookup returns CDR1 SGHTA and CDR2 FQGNSA. CDR3 amino acids: CASSLQPGNSYEQYF. CDR3 nucleotide sequence: TGTGCCAGCAGCTTACAACCAGGGAACTCCTACGAGCAGTACTTC.

The chain is built from TRBV12-3 or TRBV12-4 and TRBJ1-6; 8 bases are a match to TRBD1. The CDR3 runs 14 residues. V dropped 6 bases and J dropped 6; count of bases not matched to a gene: 4. CDR3 residues: CASRPGQGNSPLHF. CDR3 coding DNA: TGTGCCAGCAGGCCAGGACAGGGTAATTCACCCCTCCACTTT.

The chain links TRBV27 to TRBJ2-7, with D maybe TRBD1 (6 bases). Germline CDR1 reads MNHEY; CDR2 reads SMNVEV (reference sequence). V was cut by 2 bases and J by 4 bases, with 12 bases left in between. The CDR3 is 14 residues long. CDR3 DNA: TGTGCCAGCAGTTTAGGGGCAGGGGTATACGAGCAGTACTTC. It codes for CASSLGAGVYEQYF.

The rearrangement links TRBV20-1 to TRBJ2-5; 7 bases agree with TRBD2. CDR3 length: 14 residues. Germline trimming cut 5 bases from V and 3 bases from J; bases unmatched to any gene: 9. Germline-derived CDR1 and CDR2 are DFQATT and SNEGSKA (reference sequence). CDR3 loop: CSADIAGVEETQYF. The CDR3 DNA sequence: TGCAGTGCTGACATTGCGGGAGTGGAAGAGACCCAGTACTTC.

The chain combines TRBV15 with TRBJ1-1; a possible D gene is TRBD1 (5 bases). This CDR3 is built from 13 residues. CDR1 and CDR2 from the germline V gene are LNHNV and YYDKDF (reference sequence). The germline V and J ends were trimmed by 9 bases and 5 bases, with 16 bases remaining between them. Here the CDR3 DNA reads TGTGCCACAGAACAGGCAAAGAGTACTGAAGCTTTCTTT. Protein sequence: CATEQAKSTEAFF. Based on the CDR3 plus reference TRBV15 and TRBJ1-1, the full variable domain is DAMVIQNPRYQVTQFGKPVTLSCSQTLNHNVMYWYQQKSSQAPKLLFHYYDKDFNNEADTPDNFQSRRPNTSFCFLDIRSPGLGDTAMYLCATEQAKSTEAFFGQGTRLTVV.

The chain combines TRBV6-5 with TRBJ2-2, with a possible D match to TRBD1 (6 bases). V lost 5 bases, J lost 5 bases, and 15 bases lay in between. Germline lookup yields CDR1 MNHEY and CDR2 SVGAGI. CDR3 length: 15 residues. The CDR3 DNA reads TGTGCCAGCAGTCAGAAACAGGGAAGTACCGGGGAGCTGTTTTTT. As protein: CASSQKQGSTGELFF.

The V call is TRBV11-1, the J call TRBJ2-2; D may be TRBD1 or TRBD2 (6 bases each). Germline V gives CDR1 SGHAT, CDR2 FQDESV (reference sequence). CDR3 size: 16 residues. The ends were cut back, 1 base at V and 4 bases at J, with 13 bases in the middle. CDR3 DNA: TGTGCCAGCAGCTTAGGTCGGGGGCCGGGCACCGGGGAGCTGTTTTTT. It codes for CASSLGRGPGTGELFF.

V is TRBV7-2 and J is TRBJ2-4; D is possibly TRBD1 (6 bases). CDR3 length: 13 amino acids. The V gene's germline CDR1 is SGHTA and CDR2 FQGNSA. V was cut by 5 bases and J by 11 bases, with 16 bases left in between. CDR3 loop: CASSPGQRGFQYF. The CDR3 nucleotides are TGTGCCAGCAGCCCGGGACAAAGGGGATTTCAGTACTTC.

The CDR3, as DNA: TGTGCCAGCTCACCTTTGGGGATTTACGAGCAGTACTTC. This encodes CASSPLGIYEQYF. The J gene is TRBJ2-7, the V gene TRBV18; D remains ambiguous. CDR3 length equals 13 residues. CDR1 is KGHSH and CDR2 is LQKENI in the germline V gene. V shed 3 bases and J shed 4 bases, with 10 bases lying between them.

This clonotype was detected once. V and J are TRBV29-1 and TRBJ2-3; TRBD2 aligns across 9 bases. Trimming took 4 bases from V and 3 from J; bases not matched to a gene: 5. The CDR3 is 14 residues long. Per germline, CDR1 SQVTM and CDR2 ANQGSEA. The CDR3 here is CSVVSRGGTDTQYF. The CDR3 bases are TGCAGCGTTGTCTCGCGGGGGGGTACAGATACGCAGTATTTT.

The chain is built from TRBV12-3 or TRBV12-4 and TRBJ1-2; no firm D call. This CDR3 region has 12 residues. V was pared by 1 base and J by 4 bases, with 4 bases between. The CDR3 loop reads CASSLVRYGYTF. The CDR3 nucleotides are TGTGCCAGCAGTTTAGTTCGCTATGGCTACACCTTC.

CDR3 DNA sequence: TGTGCCACCAGCAGAGATCAGTCCAGCCTCTCTGGAAACACCATATATTTT. This sequence encodes CATSRDQSSLSGNTIYF. The V call is TRBV15, the J call TRBJ1-3; D not certain. Trimming removed 0 bases at V and 0 bases at J, with 12 bases between. CDR1 is LNHNV and CDR2 is YYDKDF in the germline V gene (reference sequence). There are 17 residues in the CDR3.

The CDR3 is CSVPGQAPRAEQFF. In nucleotides, the CDR3 is TGCAGCGTACCCGGACAGGCCCCACGGGCGGAGCAGTTCTTC. This sequence joins TRBV29-1 and TRBJ2-1, with TRBD1 identical over 7 bases. J gave up 10 bases and V 6 bases, and 15 bases lay outside the gene matches. The CDR3 consists of 14 residues. Germline-derived CDR1 and CDR2 are SQVTM and ANQGSEA.

The gene calls are TRBV12-3 or TRBV12-4 and TRBJ1-2; D is uncertain. The V and J ends lost 6 bases and 2 bases respectively, with 13 bases between them. The CDR3 consists of 14 residues. The CDR3 DNA reads as TGTGCCAGCAGCGGGAGTCGTAGGAACTATGGCTACACCTTC. Protein sequence: CASSGSRRNYGYTF.